This T cell receptor beta chain derives from a study of T cells in Graves' hyperthyroidism and ophthalmopathy. Study findings and constraints: A 13 V-J signature model discriminated ophthalmopathy versus stable hyperthyroidism. Among thyroid clonotypes expanded above 0.001, most also appeared in blood.

No progression to ophthalmopathy during 18 months of follow-up defined stable disease. Exclusion followed for patients with uncontrolled infection, other autoimmune disease, pregnancy or lactation. RNA transcripts yielded amplified TCR beta CDR3 regions. HTBI primers drove first-round RT-PCR of the TCR CDR3. TCRdb recomputed calls from the multiplex PCR reads with MiXCR, one row per CDR3 protein. The sample has a few hundred thousand distinct CDR3 sequences; roughly 50% are singletons. Notes on this clonotype: Its cognate antigen is unknown.

Germline loops: CDR1 DFQATT, CDR2 SNEGSKA (reference sequence). CDR3 length: 14 residues. The V and J ends lost 5 bases and 3 bases, in that order; junction bases with no gene match: 6. Material: peripheral blood or thyroid tissue (not recorded which). The chain recombines TRBV20-1 with TRBJ1-1; 10 bases fit TRBD1. The sequence was collected from a woman younger than 30 with Graves' hyperthyroidism. CDR3 residues: CSARSGTGDTEAFF. Written as DNA, the CDR3 is TGCAGTGCTCGTTCGGGGACAGGGGACACTGAAGCTTTCTTT.